This TCR beta chain is from a study of T cell changes during pregnancy in multiple sclerosis. Profiling relied on immunoSEQ multiplex PCR, and the TCRdb table lists in-frame clones only, not all of them. The table lists 48,000 or so clones, about nine tenths of them singletons. Germline V gene data show CDR1 as SGHTA and CDR2 as FQGNSA. The CDR3 has 16 amino acids. After removal of 0 bases from V and 3 bases from J, the junction contained 7 bases not matched to a gene. This chain links TRBV7-2 with TRBJ2-5; 7 bases agree with TRBD2. The starting material was CD4+ T cells from peripheral blood mononuclear cells, obtained in the second trimester of pregnancy. The receptor was isolated from a female donor with multiple sclerosis, enrolled in a pregnancy study. The CDR3 protein is CASSLALASGEETQYF. CDR3 DNA sequence: TGTGCCAGCAGCTTAGCGCTGGCTAGCGGAGAAGAGACCCAGTACTTC.